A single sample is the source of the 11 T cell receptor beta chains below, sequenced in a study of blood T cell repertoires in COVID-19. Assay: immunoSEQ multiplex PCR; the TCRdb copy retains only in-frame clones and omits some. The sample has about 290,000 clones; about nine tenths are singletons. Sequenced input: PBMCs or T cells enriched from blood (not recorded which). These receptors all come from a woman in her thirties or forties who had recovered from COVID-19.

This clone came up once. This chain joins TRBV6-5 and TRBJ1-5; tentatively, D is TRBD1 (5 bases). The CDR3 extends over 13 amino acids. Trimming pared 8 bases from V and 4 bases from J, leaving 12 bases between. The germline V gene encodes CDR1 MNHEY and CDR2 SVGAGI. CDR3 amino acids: CASRKGLNQPQHF. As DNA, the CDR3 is TGTGCCAGCCGGAAGGGACTTAATCAGCCCCAGCATTTT.

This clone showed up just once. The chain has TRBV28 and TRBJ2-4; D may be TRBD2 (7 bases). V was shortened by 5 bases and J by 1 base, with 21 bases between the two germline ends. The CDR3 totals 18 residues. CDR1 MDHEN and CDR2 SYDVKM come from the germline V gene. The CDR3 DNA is TGTGCCAGCAGTGGGAGCGGGACACTACCGAGGGCCAAAAACATTCAGTACTTC. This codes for CASSGSGTLPRAKNIQYF. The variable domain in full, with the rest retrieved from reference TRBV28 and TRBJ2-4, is DVKVTQSSRYLVKRTGEKVFLECVQDMDHENMFWYRQDPGLGLRLIYFSYDVKMKEKGDIPEGYSVSREKKERFSLILESASTNQTSMYLCASSGSGTLPRAKNIQYFGAGTRLSVL.

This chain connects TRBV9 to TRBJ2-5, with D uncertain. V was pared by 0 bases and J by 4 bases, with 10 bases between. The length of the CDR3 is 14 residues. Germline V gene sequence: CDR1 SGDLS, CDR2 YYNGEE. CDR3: CASSVGSRGETQYF. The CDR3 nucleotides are TGTGCCAGCAGCGTAGGATCTAGAGGAGAGACCCAGTACTTC.

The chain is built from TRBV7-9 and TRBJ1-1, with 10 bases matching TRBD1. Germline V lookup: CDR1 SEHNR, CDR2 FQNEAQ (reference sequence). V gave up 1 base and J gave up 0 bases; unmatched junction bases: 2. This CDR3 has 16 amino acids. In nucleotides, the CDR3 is TGTGCCAGCAGCTTAGGGGACAGGGGTGTGAACACTGAAGCTTTCTTT. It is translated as CASSLGDRGVNTEAFF. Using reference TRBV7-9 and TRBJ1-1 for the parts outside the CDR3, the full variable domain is DTGVSQNPRHKITKRGQNVTFRCDPISEHNRLYWYRQTLGQGPEFLTYFQNEAQLEKSRLLSDRFSAERPKGSFSTLEIQRTEQGDSAMYLCASSLGDRGVNTEAFFGQGTRLTVV.

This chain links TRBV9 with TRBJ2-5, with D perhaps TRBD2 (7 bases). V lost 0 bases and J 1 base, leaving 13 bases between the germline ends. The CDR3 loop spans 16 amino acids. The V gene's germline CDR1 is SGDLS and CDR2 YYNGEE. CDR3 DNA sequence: TGTGCCAGCAGCGTAGGGGGGGGCGATCCCCAAGAGACCCAGTACTTC. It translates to CASSVGGGDPQETQYF. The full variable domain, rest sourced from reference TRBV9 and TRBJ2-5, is DSGVTQTPKHLITATGQRVTLRCSPRSGDLSVYWYQQSLDQGLQFLIQYYNGEERAKGNILERFSAQQFPDLHSELNLSSLELGDSALYFCASSVGGGDPQETQYFGPGTRLLVL.

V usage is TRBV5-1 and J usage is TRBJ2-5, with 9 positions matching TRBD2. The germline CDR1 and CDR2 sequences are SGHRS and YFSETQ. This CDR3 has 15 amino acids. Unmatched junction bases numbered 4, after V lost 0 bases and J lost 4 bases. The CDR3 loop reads CASSLAASGTETQYF. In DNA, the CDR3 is TGCGCCAGCAGCTTGGCCGCTAGCGGGACAGAGACCCAGTACTTC.

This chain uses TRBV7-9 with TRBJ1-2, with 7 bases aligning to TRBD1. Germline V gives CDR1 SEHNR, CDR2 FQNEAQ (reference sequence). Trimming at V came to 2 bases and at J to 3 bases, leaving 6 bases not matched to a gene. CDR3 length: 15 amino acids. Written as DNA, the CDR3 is TGTGCCAGCAGCTTATGGCGGACAGGAGACTATGGCTACACCTTC. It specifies CASSLWRTGDYGYTF.

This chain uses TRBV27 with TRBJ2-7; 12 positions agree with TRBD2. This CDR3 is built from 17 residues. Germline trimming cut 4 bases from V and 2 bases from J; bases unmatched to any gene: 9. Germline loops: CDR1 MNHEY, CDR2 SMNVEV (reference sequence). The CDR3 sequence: CASSSYSLAGGAYEQYF. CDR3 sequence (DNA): TGTGCCAGCAGTTCTTACTCACTAGCGGGGGGAGCCTACGAGCAGTACTTC.

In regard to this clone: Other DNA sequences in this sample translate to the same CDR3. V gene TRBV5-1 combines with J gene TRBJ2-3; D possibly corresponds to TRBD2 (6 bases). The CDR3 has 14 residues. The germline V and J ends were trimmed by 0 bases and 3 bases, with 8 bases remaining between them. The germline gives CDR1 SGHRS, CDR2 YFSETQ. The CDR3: CASSLGRGTDTQYF. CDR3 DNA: TGCGCCAGCAGCTTGGGGCGGGGAACAGATACGCAGTATTTT.

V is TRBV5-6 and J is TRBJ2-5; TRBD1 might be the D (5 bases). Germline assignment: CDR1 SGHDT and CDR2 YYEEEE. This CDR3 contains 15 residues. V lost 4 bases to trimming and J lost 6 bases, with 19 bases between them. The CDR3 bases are TGTGCCAGCAGCCCTGGGGCAGGCGGTGGTCAGACCCAGTACTTC. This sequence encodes CASSPGAGGGQTQYF.

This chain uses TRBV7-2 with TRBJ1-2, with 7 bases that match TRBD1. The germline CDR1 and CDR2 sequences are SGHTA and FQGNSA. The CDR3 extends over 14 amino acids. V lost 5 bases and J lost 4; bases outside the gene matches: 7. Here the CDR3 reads CASSTRDSFYGYTF. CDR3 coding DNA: TGTGCCAGCAGCACCCGGGACAGCTTCTATGGCTACACCTTC.